Below are 6 T cell receptor beta chains sequenced from a single sample in a study of spatial heterogeneity in lung cancer. Time point of the sample: blood at routine non-recurrence follow-up after resection. Whole RNA, which was extracted from tumor, nontumor lung tissue or frozen PBMC, was sequenced without any cell sorting. TCRdb re-analysed the 5' RACE reads in MiXCR, keeping a single row per CDR3 protein. Of around 120,000 distinct CDR3 sequences detected, approximately 12% appear once; the ten largest clones hold roughly 17%. The sample in question was PBMCs, obtained at follow-up. The receptors come from a male donor with early-stage non-small cell lung cancer.

This clonotype came up a few times. The V call is TRBV6-5, the J call TRBJ1-6; perhaps TRBD1 as D (6 bases). The CDR3 length is 14 residues. V dropped 0 bases and J dropped 7 bases, with 7 bases sitting between them. Germline CDR1 and CDR2: MNHEY and SVGAGI. CDR3 coding DNA: TGTGCCAGCAGTTACTCGGACAGCAATTCACCCCTCCACTTT. Translated, it gives CASSYSDSNSPLHF.

This clonotype was detected many times. In DNA form, the CDR3 reads TGTGCCAGCAGTTACAGGGACAGGGCGAACGGGCTATCCGGCTACACCTTC. This sequence encodes CASSYRDRANGLSGYTF. This chain links TRBV6-5 with TRBJ1-2; 9 nucleotides agree with TRBD1. Germline assignment: CDR1 MNHEY and CDR2 SVGAGI. V shed 2 bases and J 8 bases; nucleotides not matched to a gene: 15. This CDR3 contains 17 residues.

Comments on this clonotype: This may arise from a read error, as a much more abundant clone is one base away. The V call is TRBV11-2, the J call TRBJ2-3; D ambiguous. The CDR3 has 13 amino acids. Germline V lookup: CDR1 SGHAT, CDR2 FQNNGV. The CDR3 DNA reads as TGTGCGGCGTCAGCTGGCTGTACAGATACGCAGTATTTT. This sequence encodes CAASAGCTDTQYF.

This clonotype was seen at least ten times. The chain uses TRBV6-1 and TRBJ2-3; D gene ambiguous. Germline values: CDR1 MNHNS, CDR2 SASEGT. The V end lost 6 bases, the J end lost 0 bases, and 13 bases lay between the germline ends. CDR3 length equals 15 residues. The CDR3 DNA reads TGTGCCAGCAGGGATAGGCGTCCGAGCACAGATACGCAGTATTTT. Its translation is CASRDRRPSTDTQYF.

In this sample, this clonotype turned up many times. The J gene is TRBJ2-5, the V gene TRBV5-1; TRBD2 matches 8 bases. The CDR3 sequence is 15 residues long. J was trimmed by 4 bases and V by 5 bases; bases with no gene match: 10. Germline V lookup: CDR1 SGHRS, CDR2 YFSETQ. The DNA of the CDR3 is TGCGCCAGCAGACAACCGGGACTAGGCATAGAGACCCAGTACTTC. Its translation is CASRQPGLGIETQYF.

The chain combines TRBV2 with TRBJ1-6, with D possibly being TRBD1 (5 bases). This CDR3 has 15 residues. Trimming shortened V by 6 bases and J by 7 bases, and 16 bases separated the two germline ends. Germline assignment: CDR1 SNHLY and CDR2 FYNNEI. CDR3 DNA sequence: TGTGCCAGCAGGGGGACGGAGACCCGGAATTCACCCCTCCACTTT. Translated, it gives CASRGTETRNSPLHF.